The sequence of this T cell receptor beta chain was determined in a study of long-term antiretroviral therapy in people with HIV. Regarding the study as a whole: Post-treatment diversity went higher with ART but stayed below transplant donor controls.

Every single participant having HIV got treatment inside the United States. The authors ran the immunoSEQ assay, v3.0, at survey level. Libraries were prepared by immunoSEQ multiplex PCR; TCRdb keeps only in-frame clonotypes and omits some of them. The repertoire holds around 40,000 clones, with less than 90% as singletons. This CDR3 has 16 residues. V lost 3 bases and J lost 7; bases outside the gene matches: 5. Germline CDR1 and CDR2: LNHDA and SQIVND (reference sequence). On this clone: Its antigen is still unknown.

The origin of this receptor is a woman aged 18 to 35 with HIV. The input for sequencing was unsorted PBMCs, taken just before starting antiretroviral therapy. The chain employs TRBV19 and TRBJ2-1, with 14 bases identical to TRBD2. This CDR3 is CASSMKGLAGVNEQFF. The CDR3 DNA sequence: TGTGCCAGTAGTATGAAGGGACTAGCGGGAGTAAATGAGCAGTTCTTC.